The entry below gives a single TCR beta chain sequence along with its context. Antigen specificity is unknown. V was pared by 5 bases and J by 6 bases, with 10 bases between. In germline, CDR1 is SGHVS, CDR2 FNYEAQ. The CDR3 spans 12 residues. Profiling relied on immunoSEQ multiplex PCR, and the TCRdb table lists in-frame clones only, not all of them. The sample contains 80,000 or so clones, roughly 85% of which appear only once. This specimen belongs to a study of T cell responses to AZD1222 COVID-19 vaccine. Study-wide results and limits: Possibly, clonal diversity was underestimated; donors were largely white British and included more females.

This chain links TRBV7-6 with TRBJ1-2; no definite D call. This specimen was peripheral blood, taken 28 days after the second AZD1222 dose. The receptor comes from an adult who received the AZD1222 COVID-19 vaccine. The CDR3 sequence is CASSPSGDGYTF. CDR3 coding DNA: TGTGCCAGCAGCCCCTCTGGGGATGGCTACACCTTC.